Presented here are 5 T cell receptor beta chains from one specimen sequenced in a study of shared clonotypes between healthy human individuals. Terminally differentiated effector memory CD45RA+ cells were excluded by CCR7 positive selection of CD45RO-negative cells. Profiled with immunoSEQ multiplex PCR; TCRdb holds only in-frame clones, not every one. The sample consists of hundreds of thousands of clones, roughly 98% of them appearing once. The sample comprised naive CD8+ T cells sorted from blood. These TCRs come from a man between 25 and 39 years old in good health.

V usage is TRBV2 and J usage is TRBJ2-7, with unresolved D. Germline CDR1 is SNHLY and CDR2 is FYNNEI. The CDR3 consists of 14 residues. The germline V and J ends were trimmed by 6 bases and 0 bases, with 12 bases remaining between them. CDR3 sequence reads: CASRESLSSYEQYF. The CDR3 DNA sequence: TGTGCCAGCAGGGAATCTCTAAGCTCCTACGAGCAGTACTTC.

The gene calls are TRBV6-1 and TRBJ1-5; D remains ambiguous. CDR1 MNHNS and CDR2 SASEGT come from the germline V gene. The CDR3 sequence is 13 residues long. Trimming removed 5 bases at V and 2 bases at J, with 7 bases between. CDR3 region: CASSPPGNQPQHF. CDR3 nucleotide sequence: TGTGCCAGCAGTCCCCCAGGCAATCAGCCCCAGCATTTT.

The rearrangement uses TRBV7-2 and TRBJ2-3; D is undetermined. Trimming removed 7 bases from V and 0 bases from J, with 14 bases in between. Germline loops: CDR1 SGHTA, CDR2 FQGNSA. The CDR3 runs 15 residues. In DNA, the CDR3 is TGTGCCAGCACCATGGGTACCTCTAGCACAGATACGCAGTATTTT. Amino acid sequence: CASTMGTSSTDTQYF.

The chain is built from TRBV13 and TRBJ2-3; 7 positions agree with TRBD2. After removal of 4 bases from V and 2 bases from J, the junction contained 15 bases not matched to a gene. Germline assignment: CDR1 PRHDT and CDR2 FYEKMQ (reference sequence). The CDR3 sequence is 18 residues long. The CDR3 DNA reads as TGTGCCAGCAGCTCACGGGACTACCGGGGTCAAGACACAGATACGCAGTATTTT. This codes for CASSSRDYRGQDTDTQYF.

The V and J genes are TRBV27 and TRBJ1-5; 7 nucleotides align to TRBD1. V dropped 2 bases and J dropped 1; count of bases not matched to a gene: 8. Germline CDR1 and CDR2: MNHEY and SMNVEV (reference sequence). The CDR3 length is 17 residues. In DNA form, the CDR3 reads TGTGCCAGCAGTTTACACAGGGGCGATGAAAGCAATCAGCCCCAGCATTTT. This gives the protein CASSLHRGDESNQPQHF.